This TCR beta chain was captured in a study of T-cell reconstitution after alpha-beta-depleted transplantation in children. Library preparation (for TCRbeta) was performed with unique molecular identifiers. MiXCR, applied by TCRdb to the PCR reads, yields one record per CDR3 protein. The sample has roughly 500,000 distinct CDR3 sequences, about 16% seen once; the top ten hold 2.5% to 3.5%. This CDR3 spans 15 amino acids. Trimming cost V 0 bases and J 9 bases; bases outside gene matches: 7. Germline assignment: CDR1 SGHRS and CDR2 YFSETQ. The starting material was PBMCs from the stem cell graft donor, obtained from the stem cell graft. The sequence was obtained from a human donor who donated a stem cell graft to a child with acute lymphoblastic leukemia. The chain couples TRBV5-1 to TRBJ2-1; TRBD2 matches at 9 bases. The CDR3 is CASSLDTSGYIEQFF. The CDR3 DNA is TGCGCCAGCAGCTTGGACACTAGCGGGTATATTGAGCAGTTCTTC.